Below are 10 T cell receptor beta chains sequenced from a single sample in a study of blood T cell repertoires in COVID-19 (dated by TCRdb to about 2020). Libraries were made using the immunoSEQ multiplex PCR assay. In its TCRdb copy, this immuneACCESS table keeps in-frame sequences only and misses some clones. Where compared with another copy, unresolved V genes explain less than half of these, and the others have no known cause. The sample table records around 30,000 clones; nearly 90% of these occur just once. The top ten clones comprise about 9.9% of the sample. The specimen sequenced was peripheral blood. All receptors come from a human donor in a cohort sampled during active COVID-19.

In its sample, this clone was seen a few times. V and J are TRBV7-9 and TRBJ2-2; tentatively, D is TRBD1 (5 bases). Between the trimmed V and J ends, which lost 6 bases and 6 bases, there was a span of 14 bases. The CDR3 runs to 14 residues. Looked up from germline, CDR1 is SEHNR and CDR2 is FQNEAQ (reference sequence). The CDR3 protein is CASRSPRAPGELFF. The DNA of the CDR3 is TGTGCCAGCAGGTCGCCCAGGGCCCCCGGGGAGCTGTTTTTT. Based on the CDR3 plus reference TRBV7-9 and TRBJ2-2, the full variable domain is DTGVSQNPRHKITKRGQNVTFRCDPISEHNRLYWYRQTLGQGPEFLTYFQNEAQLEKSRLLSDRFSAERPKGSFSTLEIQRTEQGDSAMYLCASRSPRAPGELFFGEGSRLTVL.

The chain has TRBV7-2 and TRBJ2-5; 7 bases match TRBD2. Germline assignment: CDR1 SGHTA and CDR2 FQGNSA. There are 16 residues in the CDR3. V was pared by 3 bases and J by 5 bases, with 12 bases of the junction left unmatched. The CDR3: CASSLPSGRGRETQYF. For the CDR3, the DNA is TGTGCCAGCAGCTTGCCTAGCGGACGGGGGAGGGAGACCCAGTACTTC.

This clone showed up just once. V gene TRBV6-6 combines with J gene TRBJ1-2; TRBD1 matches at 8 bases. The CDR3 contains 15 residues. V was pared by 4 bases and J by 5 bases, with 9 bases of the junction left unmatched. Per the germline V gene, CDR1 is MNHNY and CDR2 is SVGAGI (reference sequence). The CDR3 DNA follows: TGTGCCAGCAGTTCCACCCAGGGGGCCCCTTATGGCTACACCTTC. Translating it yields CASSSTQGAPYGYTF.

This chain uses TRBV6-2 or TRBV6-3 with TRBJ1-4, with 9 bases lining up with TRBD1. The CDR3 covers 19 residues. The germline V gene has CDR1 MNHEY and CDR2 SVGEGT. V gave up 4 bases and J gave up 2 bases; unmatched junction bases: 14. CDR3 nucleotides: TGTGCCAGCAGTTCCGACCCTTCCGGGACAGGGCTGACTAATGAAAAACTGTTTTTT. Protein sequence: CASSSDPSGTGLTNEKLFF.

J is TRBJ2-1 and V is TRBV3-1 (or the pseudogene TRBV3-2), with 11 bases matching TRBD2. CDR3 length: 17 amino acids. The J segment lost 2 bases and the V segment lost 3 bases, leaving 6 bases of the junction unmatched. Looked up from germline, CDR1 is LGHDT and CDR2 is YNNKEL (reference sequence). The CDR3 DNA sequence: TGTGCCAGCAGCCAGCCCGTAGCGGGGGGGCCCTACAATGAGCAGTTCTTC. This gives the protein CASSQPVAGGPYNEQFF.

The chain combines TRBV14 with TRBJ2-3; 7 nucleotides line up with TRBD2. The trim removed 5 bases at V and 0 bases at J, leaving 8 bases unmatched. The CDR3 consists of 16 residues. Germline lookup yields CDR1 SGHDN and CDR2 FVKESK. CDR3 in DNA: TGTGCCAGCAGCGCCGTGACTAGCCCCAGCACAGATACGCAGTATTTT. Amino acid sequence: CASSAVTSPSTDTQYF.

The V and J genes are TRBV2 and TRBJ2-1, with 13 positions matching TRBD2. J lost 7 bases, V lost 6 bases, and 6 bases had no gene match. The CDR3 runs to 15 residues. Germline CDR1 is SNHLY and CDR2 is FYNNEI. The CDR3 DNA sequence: TGTGCCAGCAGACCTACTAGCGGGGGGGCGAATGAGCAGTTCTTC. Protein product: CASRPTSGGANEQFF. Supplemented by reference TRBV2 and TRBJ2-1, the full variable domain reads EPEVTQTPSHQVTQMGQEVILRCVPISNHLYFYWYRQILGQKVEFLVSFYNNEISEKSEIFDDQFSVERPDGSNFTLKIRSTKLEDSAMYFCASRPTSGGANEQFFGPGTRLTVL.

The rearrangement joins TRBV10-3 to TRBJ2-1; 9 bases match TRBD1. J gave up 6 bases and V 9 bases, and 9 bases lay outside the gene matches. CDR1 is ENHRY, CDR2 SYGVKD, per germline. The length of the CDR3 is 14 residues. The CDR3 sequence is CAITGTGTGNEQFF. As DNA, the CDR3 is TGTGCCATAACCGGGACAGGGACGGGCAATGAGCAGTTCTTC.

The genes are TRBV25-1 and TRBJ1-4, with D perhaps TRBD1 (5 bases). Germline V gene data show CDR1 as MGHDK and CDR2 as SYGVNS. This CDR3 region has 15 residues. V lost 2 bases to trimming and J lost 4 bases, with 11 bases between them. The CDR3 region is CASSERGGYNEKLFF. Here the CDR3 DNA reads TGTGCCAGCAGTGAACGGGGGGGATATAATGAAAAACTGTTTTTT.

The CDR3 DNA reads TGTGCCAGCAGGAGACTAGCGGGGGGGCTAAATGAGCAGTTCTTC. This translates into CASRRLAGGLNEQFF. This chain joins TRBV11-2 and TRBJ2-1, with 14 bases aligning to TRBD2. The trim removed 6 bases at V and 7 bases at J, leaving 5 bases unmatched. The CDR3 is 15 amino acids. The V gene's germline CDR1 is SGHAT and CDR2 FQNNGV.